A selection of T cell receptor beta chains follows, all from one sample in a study of Ad26.COV2.S vaccination and SARS-CoV-2 variants. This table comes from immunoSEQ multiplex PCR, and its TCRdb copy is limited to in-frame clones, with some not included. The data contain about 680,000 clones, 89% of them seen just once; the ten biggest clones take up around 1.5%. This specimen consisted of peripheral blood, obtained in a trial of Ad26.COV2.S vaccine versus placebo. The receptor set was obtained from a person aged 18 to 65 who received the Ad26.COV2.S COVID-19 vaccine or a placebo. Each CDR3 is given with its conserved first and last residue. Each record gives: V gene, CDR3 length, clone size, D gene, J gene, CDR3 protein, CDR3 DNA. A D gene is named only where the DNA matches it firmly. Some rows have no size entry. The others give once, few or many, or a class for an expanded clone.

TRBV25-1,14,-,TRBD1,TRBJ1-1,CASRGQGGATEAFF,TGTGCCAGCAGGGGACAGGGTGGGGCCACTGAAGCTTTCTTT
TRBV7-6,16,once,-,TRBJ2-3,CASSLAGGISTDTQYF,TGTGCCAGCAGCTTAGCGGGGGGAATCTCCACAGATACGCAGTATTTT
TRBV7-8,16,-,-,TRBJ2-2,CASSLGGGPPAGELFF,TGTGCCAGCTCCCTGGGAGGGGGCCCGCCCGCCGGGGAGCTGTTTTTT
TRBV6-5,11,few,-,TRBJ1-1,CASRSQGEAFF,TGTGCCAGCAGATCTCAGGGGGAAGCTTTCTTT
TRBV4-2,12,few,-,TRBJ2-7,CASSQGLGEQYF,TGTGCCAGCAGCCAAGGACTCGGGGAGCAGTACTTC
TRBV6-1,16,-,-,TRBJ1-2,CASSDRLAQRWYGYTF,TGTGCCAGCAGTGACCGCCTTGCACAGAGGTGGTATGGCTACACCTTC
TRBV2,14,-,-,TRBJ2-1,CASERDFGHNEQFF,TGTGCCAGCGAAAGAGATTTTGGTCACAATGAGCAGTTCTTC
TRBV14,17,-,-,TRBJ1-6,CASSPQGGSSYNSPLHF,TGTGCCAGCAGCCCCCAAGGGGGGAGCTCCTATAATTCACCCCTCCACTTT
TRBV23-1,15,-,-,TRBJ2-7,CASTQLSRGVYEQYF,TGCGCCAGCACACAGTTAAGCAGGGGGGTCTACGAGCAGTACTTC
TRBV2,13,few,TRBD1,TRBJ1-1,CASNSQGGTEAFF,TGTGCCAGCAACTCGCAGGGGGGCACTGAAGCTTTCTTT
TRBV7-6,13,-,-,TRBJ1-5,CASSLSPNQPQHF,TGTGCCAGCAGCTTAAGCCCCAATCAGCCCCAGCATTTT
TRBV6-6,16,-,TRBD1,TRBJ2-7,CASSYQAGQGLYEQYF,TGTGCCAGCAGTTACCAAGCCGGACAGGGGCTCTACGAGCAGTACTTC
TRBV5-4,15,-,TRBD2,TRBJ2-3,CASSLAGGGTDTQYF,TGTGCCAGCAGCTTGGCGGGAGGGGGCACAGATACGCAGTATTTT
TRBV27,17,-,-,TRBJ2-3,CASSLDGPWSSTDTQYF,TGTGCCAGCAGTTTAGATGGTCCCTGGTCTAGCACAGATACGCAGTATTTT
TRBV13,13,-,TRBD1,TRBJ1-2,CASSLGQGDGYTF,TGTGCCAGCAGCCTAGGACAGGGGGATGGCTACACCTTC
TRBV15,15,-,-,TRBJ2-1,CATSRASGSWNEQFF,TGTGCCACCAGCAGAGCCTCAGGGAGCTGGAATGAGCAGTTCTTC
TRBV29-1,12,-,TRBD2,TRBJ2-1,CSVVAGEGSPFF,TGCAGCGTTGTGGCGGGAGAGGGGTCTCCGTTCTTC
TRBV7-2,17,-,-,TRBJ2-6,CASSLAVRSSGANVLTF,TGTGCCAGCAGCTTAGCAGTTCGGAGCTCTGGGGCCAACGTCCTGACTTTC
TRBV7-2,14,-,TRBD1,TRBJ1-2,CASSLGGQGYGYTF,TGTGCCAGCAGCTTGGGGGGACAGGGCTATGGCTACACCTTC
TRBV30,13,-,-,TRBJ2-1,CAWSVPVFYEQFF,TGTGCCTGGAGTGTACCCGTTTTTTATGAGCAGTTCTTC
TRBV6-4,15,few,TRBD2,TRBJ2-3,CASSPTSGGADTQYF,TGTGCCAGCAGCCCGACTAGCGGGGGTGCAGATACGCAGTATTTT
TRBV7-3,14,-,TRBD2,TRBJ2-5,CASSLGGGQETQYF,TGTGCCAGCAGCTTGGGCGGGGGACAAGAGACCCAGTACTTC
TRBV7-9,12,few,-,TRBJ2-7,CASSLEDYEQYF,TGTGCCAGCAGCTTAGAGGATTACGAGCAGTACTTC
TRBV29-1,11,-,-,TRBJ1-2,CSVEGLGGYTF,TGCAGCGTTGAAGGCCTTGGTGGCTACACCTTC
TRBV11-3,13,-,-,TRBJ1-2,CASSTKGGDGYTF,TGTGCCAGCAGCACTAAAGGCGGCGATGGCTACACCTTC
TRBV18,11,-,-,TRBJ1-1,CASSARGEAFF,TGTGCCAGCTCCGCGCGGGGGGAAGCTTTCTTT
TRBV18,15,-,-,TRBJ2-7,CASSPDLTGSYEQYF,TGTGCCAGCTCTCCGGACCTTACGGGTTCCTACGAGCAGTACTTC
TRBV24-1,16,-,-,TRBJ2-2,CATSDFSDRGTGELFF,TGTGCCACCAGTGATTTTTCCGACCGTGGGACCGGGGAGCTGTTTTTT
TRBV7-8,14,-,TRBD1,TRBJ2-1,CASMLNSGQNEQFF,TGTGCCAGCATGCTAAACTCGGGACAGAATGAGCAGTTCTTC
TRBV19,16,-,-,TRBJ2-1,CASSIVPGDSYNEQFF,TGTGCCAGTAGTATAGTCCCCGGGGACTCCTACAATGAGCAGTTCTTC
TRBV6-2/TRBV6-3,13,-,-,TRBJ2-7,CASSYTGSYEQYF,TGTGCCAGCAGTTACACAGGGTCATACGAGCAGTACTTC
TRBV5-6,14,-,TRBD1,TRBJ1-1,CASSIQGLDTEAFF,TGTGCCAGCAGCATACAGGGGCTGGACACTGAAGCTTTCTTT
TRBV20-1,8,-,-,TRBJ1-1,CSATGAFF,TGCAGTGCTACCGGTGCTTTCTTT
TRBV18,18,-,TRBD1,TRBJ2-2,CASSPPTGGLRESGELFF,TGTGCCAGCTCACCACCGACAGGGGGCTTGCGGGAGTCCGGGGAGCTGTTTTTT
TRBV5-5,17,-,-,TRBJ2-4,CASSRLQVDLAKNIQYF,TGTGCCAGCAGCCGACTCCAGGTTGACCTAGCCAAAAACATTCAGTACTTC
TRBV9,14,-,TRBD1,TRBJ2-1,CASSVRVGTGKQFF,TGTGCCAGCAGCGTAAGAGTGGGGACAGGGAAGCAGTTCTTC
TRBV7-4,13,-,-,TRBJ2-1,CASSCQLGNEQFF,TGTGCCAGCAGCTGCCAATTGGGCAATGAGCAGTTCTTC
TRBV9,15,-,TRBD1,TRBJ2-1,CASSVLDRGLNEQFF,TGTGCCAGCAGCGTACTGGACAGGGGGCTCAATGAGCAGTTCTTC
TRBV5-1,15,few,-,TRBJ1-5,CASSLDGYSNQPQHF,TGCGCCAGCAGCTTGGATGGGTATAGCAATCAGCCCCAGCATTTT
TRBV6-1,15,-,-,TRBJ2-1,CASSESGYSYNEQFF,TGTGCCAGCAGTGAGAGTGGATACTCCTACAATGAGCAGTTCTTC
TRBV5-5,12,-,-,TRBJ1-2,CASSLDGDGYTF,TGTGCCAGCAGCTTGGACGGTGATGGCTACACCTTC
TRBV10-1,12,-,-,TRBJ2-1,CASSESRNEQFF,TGCGCCAGCAGTGAATCCCGCAATGAGCAGTTCTTC
TRBV10-3,13,-,-,TRBJ2-2,CAIRAQPTGELFF,TGTGCCATCAGGGCCCAACCCACCGGGGAGCTGTTTTTT
TRBV18,14,-,-,TRBJ1-4,CASSPPEDNEKLFF,TGTGCCAGCTCACCACCGGAGGATAATGAAAAACTGTTTTTT
TRBV29-1,13,-,-,TRBJ1-1,CSVVRQLNTEAFF,TGCAGCGTTGTGAGGCAGCTGAACACTGAAGCTTTCTTT